This T cell receptor beta chain came from a study of cytomegalovirus exposure and HLA in healthy donors. Study conclusions and caveats: Immune exposure information available was restricted to CMV serostatus. Later analysis identified several of the most significant clusters that appeared linked to common viral pathogens. In a later analysis, specific HLA alleles were associated with 15,000 to 20,000 TCR beta sequences at a 0.05 false discovery rate.

The PCR contained 60 Vbeta and 13 Jbeta primers. The assay was immunoSEQ multiplex PCR, and TCRdb's table has in-frame clones only and misses some. This table holds some 150,000 clones, approximately 78% found once. Trimming at V came to 11 bases and at J to 0 bases, leaving 15 bases not matched to a gene. This CDR3 spans 17 amino acids. The germline CDR1 and CDR2 sequences are WNHNN and SYGVQD (reference sequence). This clone was seen a single time. As yet, its antigen is unknown. The sequenced material came from PBMCs. The receptor was isolated from a young man in good health and CMV-seropositive. The chain joins TRBV10-1 to TRBJ1-4; 7 nucleotides align to TRBD1. DNA of the CDR3: TGCGCCGACAAACGGGGGACAGACATTTCAACTAATGAAAAACTGTTTTTT. Encoded protein: CADKRGTDISTNEKLFF.